This section outlines one TCR beta chain sequence together with its context. What it binds is not known. This specimen belongs to a study of graft-versus-host responses after intestinal transplantation. Overall study: As for transplant type, recipients had multivisceral, liver-intestinal, or isolated intestinal grafts. Study-level points and caveats: GvH clones were identified in recipient marrow, with some first appearing in ileum or blood. Allografts of one patient group, those with graft-donor T cell macrochimerism, had high graft-versus-host to host-versus-graft clonal ratios. Association was observed between peak circulating GvH clone levels and early post-transplant HvG declines.

The graft tissue was processed, and this released both intraepithelial and lamina propria lymphocytes. Produced via immunoSEQ multiplex PCR; TCRdb's table is partial and in-frame only. The sample has roughly 23,000 clones, around 78% seen once. The CDR3 is 16 residues long. Germline lookup yields CDR1 LGHNA and CDR2 YSLEER. Trimming pared 3 bases from V and 6 bases from J, leaving 17 bases between. This receptor was taken from a human patient who received an intestinal transplant, so some T cells may come from the graft donor. The chain has TRBV4-3 and TRBJ1-4; TRBD1 is a possible D gene (5 bases). Source: ileum tissue, taken 12 days after intestinal transplant. DNA for the CDR3: TGCGCCAGCAGCCATGTCCGGGACGGGGGGGATGAAAAACTGTTTTTT. Translating it yields CASSHVRDGGDEKLFF.